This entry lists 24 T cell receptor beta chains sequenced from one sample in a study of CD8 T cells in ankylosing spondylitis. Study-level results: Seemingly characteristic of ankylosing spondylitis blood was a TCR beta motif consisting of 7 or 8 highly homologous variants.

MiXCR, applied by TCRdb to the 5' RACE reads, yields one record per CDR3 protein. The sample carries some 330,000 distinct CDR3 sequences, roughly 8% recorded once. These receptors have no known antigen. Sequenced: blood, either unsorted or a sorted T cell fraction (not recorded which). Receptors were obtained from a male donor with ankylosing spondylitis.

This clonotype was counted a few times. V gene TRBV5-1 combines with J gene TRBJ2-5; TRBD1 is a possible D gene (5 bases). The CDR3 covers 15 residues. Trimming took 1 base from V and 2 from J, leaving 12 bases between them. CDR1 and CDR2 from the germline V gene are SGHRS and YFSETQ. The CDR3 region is CASSLWGRRQETQYF. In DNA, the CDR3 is TGCGCCAGCAGCTTGTGGGGCAGACGACAAGAGACCCAGTACTTC.

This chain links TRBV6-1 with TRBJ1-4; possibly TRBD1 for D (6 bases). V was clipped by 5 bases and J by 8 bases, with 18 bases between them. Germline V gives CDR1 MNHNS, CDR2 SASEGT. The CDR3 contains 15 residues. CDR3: CASSLNRAGGEKLFF. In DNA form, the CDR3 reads TGTGCCAGCAGTCTAAACAGGGCAGGAGGAGAAAAACTGTTTTTT.

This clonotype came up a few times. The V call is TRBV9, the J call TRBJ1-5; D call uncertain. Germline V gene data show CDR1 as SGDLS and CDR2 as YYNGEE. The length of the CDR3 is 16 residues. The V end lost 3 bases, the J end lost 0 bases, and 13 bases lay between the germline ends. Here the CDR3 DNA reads TGTGCCAGCAGCGCCGACGTGGGGTATAGCAATCAGCCCCAGCATTTT. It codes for CASSADVGYSNQPQHF.

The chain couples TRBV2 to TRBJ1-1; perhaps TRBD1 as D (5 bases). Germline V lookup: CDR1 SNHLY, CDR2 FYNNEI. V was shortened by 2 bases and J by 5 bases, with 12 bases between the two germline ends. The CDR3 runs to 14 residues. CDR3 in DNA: TGTGCCAGCAGTGAATGGGGGGGACGGACTGAAGCTTTCTTT. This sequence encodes CASSEWGGRTEAFF.

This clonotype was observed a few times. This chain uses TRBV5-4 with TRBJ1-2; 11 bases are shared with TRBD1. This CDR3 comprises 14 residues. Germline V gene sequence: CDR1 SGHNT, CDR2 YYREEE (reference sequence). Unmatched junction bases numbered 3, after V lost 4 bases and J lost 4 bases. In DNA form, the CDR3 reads TGTGCCAGCAGCCTGGGACAGGGGGTCTATGGCTACACCTTC. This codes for CASSLGQGVYGYTF.

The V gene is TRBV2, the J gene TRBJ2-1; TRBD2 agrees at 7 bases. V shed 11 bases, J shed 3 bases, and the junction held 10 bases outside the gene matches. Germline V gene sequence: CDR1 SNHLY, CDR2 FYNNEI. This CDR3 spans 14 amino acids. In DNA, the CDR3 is TGTGCCGGAGGAGGAACGGGAGGCTACAATGAGCAGTTCTTC. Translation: CAGGGTGGYNEQFF.

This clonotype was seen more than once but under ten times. DNA of the CDR3: TGTGCCAGCAGTTCCTCGCGGGGGGTAGATACGCAGTATTTT. This codes for CASSSSRGVDTQYF. The chain carries TRBV6-5 and TRBJ2-3; 8 nucleotides match TRBD2. Germline loops: CDR1 MNHEY, CDR2 SVGAGI. J gave up 5 bases and V 4 bases, and 5 bases lay outside the gene matches. CDR3 size: 14 residues.

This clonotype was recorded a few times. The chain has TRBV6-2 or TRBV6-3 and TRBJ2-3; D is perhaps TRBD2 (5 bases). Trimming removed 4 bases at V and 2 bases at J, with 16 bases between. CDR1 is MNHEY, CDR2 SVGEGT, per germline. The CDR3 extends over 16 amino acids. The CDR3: CASSWSGQWVTDTQYF. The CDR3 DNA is TGTGCCAGCAGTTGGAGCGGCCAATGGGTCACAGATACGCAGTATTTT.

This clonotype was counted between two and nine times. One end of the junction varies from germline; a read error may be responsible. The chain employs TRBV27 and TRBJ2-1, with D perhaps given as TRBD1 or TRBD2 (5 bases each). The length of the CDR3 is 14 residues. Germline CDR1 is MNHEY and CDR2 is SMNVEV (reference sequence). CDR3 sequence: CASSPRDLYNEQFF. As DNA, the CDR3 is TGTGCCAGCAGTCCCCGGGACCTTTACAACGAGCAGTTCTTC.

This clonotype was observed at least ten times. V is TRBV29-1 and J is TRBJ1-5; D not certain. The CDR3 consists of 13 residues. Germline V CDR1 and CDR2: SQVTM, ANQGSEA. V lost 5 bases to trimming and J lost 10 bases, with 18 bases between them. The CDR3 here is CSVSSDGGHPQHF. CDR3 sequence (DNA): TGCAGCGTTTCATCGGACGGTGGTCACCCCCAGCATTTT.

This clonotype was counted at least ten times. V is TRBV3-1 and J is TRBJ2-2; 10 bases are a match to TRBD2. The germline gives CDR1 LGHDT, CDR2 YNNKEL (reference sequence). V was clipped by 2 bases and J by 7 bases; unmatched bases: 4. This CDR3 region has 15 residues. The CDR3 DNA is TGTGCCAGCAGCCAACTAGCGGGAGCAAGCGGGGAGCTGTTTTTT. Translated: CASSQLAGASGELFF.

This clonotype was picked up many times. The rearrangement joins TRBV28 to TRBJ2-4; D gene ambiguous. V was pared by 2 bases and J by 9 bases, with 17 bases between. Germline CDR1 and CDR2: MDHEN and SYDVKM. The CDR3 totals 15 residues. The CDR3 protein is CASSLRLTRSGIQYF. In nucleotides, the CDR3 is TGTGCCAGCAGTTTACGTTTAACAAGGTCGGGCATTCAGTACTTC.

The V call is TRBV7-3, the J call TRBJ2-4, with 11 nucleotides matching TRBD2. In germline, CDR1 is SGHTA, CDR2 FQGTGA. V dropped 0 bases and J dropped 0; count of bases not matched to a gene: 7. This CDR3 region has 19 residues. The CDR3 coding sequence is TGTGCCAGCAGCTTAACCCGCCCGACTAGCGGGGTAGCCAAAAACATTCAGTACTTC. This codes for CASSLTRPTSGVAKNIQYF.

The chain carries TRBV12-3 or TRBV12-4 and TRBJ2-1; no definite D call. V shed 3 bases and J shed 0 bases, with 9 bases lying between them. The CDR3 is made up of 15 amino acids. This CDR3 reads CASSFPVSSYNEQFF. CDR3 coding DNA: TGTGCCAGCAGTTTCCCCGTCAGCTCCTACAATGAGCAGTTCTTC.

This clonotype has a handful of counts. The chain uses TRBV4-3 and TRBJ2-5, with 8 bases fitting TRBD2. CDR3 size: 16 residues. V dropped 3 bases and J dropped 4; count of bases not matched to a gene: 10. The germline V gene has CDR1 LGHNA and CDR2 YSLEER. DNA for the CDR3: TGCGCCAGCAGCCAGGTCCGGGCCGGGAGGGTAGAGACCCAGTACTTC. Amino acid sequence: CASSQVRAGRVETQYF.

For the CDR3, the DNA is TGTGCCAGCAAGAAACCCCCTTTGGGGGGGGGCAATGAGCAGTTCTTC. This translates into CASKKPPLGGGNEQFF. The V gene is TRBV27, the J gene TRBJ2-1, with TRBD2 matching over 7 bases. With V trimmed by 7 bases and J by 6 bases, 15 bases remained unmatched. The length of the CDR3 is 16 residues. CDR1 and CDR2 (germline): MNHEY, SMNVEV (reference sequence).

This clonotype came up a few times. The CDR3 is CASSVFKLPNTGELFF. The CDR3 coding sequence is TGTGCCAGCTCTGTTTTCAAACTCCCGAACACCGGGGAGCTGTTTTTT. The chain combines TRBV2 with TRBJ2-2, with D unclear. The germline V and J ends were trimmed by 8 bases and 0 bases, with 16 bases remaining between them. CDR3 size: 16 residues. Germline loops: CDR1 SNHLY, CDR2 FYNNEI.

CDR3 bases: TGTGCCATCAGTGAACCGCTAACCTCTGGGGCCAACGTCCTGACTTTC. The encoded protein is CAISEPLTSGANVLTF. The chain links TRBV10-3 to TRBJ2-6; no definite D call. Per the germline V gene, CDR1 is ENHRY and CDR2 is SYGVKD. The V end was cut by 3 bases, the J end by 0 bases, with 9 bases between. The CDR3 has 16 amino acids.

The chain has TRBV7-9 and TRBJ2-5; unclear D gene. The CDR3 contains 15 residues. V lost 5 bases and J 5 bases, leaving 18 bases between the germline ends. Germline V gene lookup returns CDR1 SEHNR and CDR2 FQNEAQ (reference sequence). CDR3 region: CASSPSQLSAETQYF. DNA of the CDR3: TGTGCCAGCAGCCCCAGTCAACTTTCCGCGGAGACCCAGTACTTC. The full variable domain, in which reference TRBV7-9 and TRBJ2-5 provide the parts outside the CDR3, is DTGVSQNPRHKITKRGQNVTFRCDPISEHNRLYWYRQTLGQGPEFLTYFQNEAQLEKSRLLSDRFSAERPKGSFSTLEIQRTEQGDSAMYLCASSPSQLSAETQYFGPGTRLLVL.

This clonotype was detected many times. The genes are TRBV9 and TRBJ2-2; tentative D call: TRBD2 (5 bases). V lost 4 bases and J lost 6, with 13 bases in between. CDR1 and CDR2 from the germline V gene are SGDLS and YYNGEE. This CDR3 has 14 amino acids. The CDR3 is CASSPQTTSGELFF. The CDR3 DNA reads TGTGCCAGCAGCCCACAGACTACTTCCGGGGAGCTGTTTTTT.

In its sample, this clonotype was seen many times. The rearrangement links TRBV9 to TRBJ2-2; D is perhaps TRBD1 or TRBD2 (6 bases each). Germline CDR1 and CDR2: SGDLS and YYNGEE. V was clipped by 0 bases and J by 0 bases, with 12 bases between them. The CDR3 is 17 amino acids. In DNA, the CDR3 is TGTGCCAGCAGCGTAGCTTTGGGGGGCGCGAACACCGGGGAGCTGTTTTTT. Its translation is CASSVALGGANTGELFF.

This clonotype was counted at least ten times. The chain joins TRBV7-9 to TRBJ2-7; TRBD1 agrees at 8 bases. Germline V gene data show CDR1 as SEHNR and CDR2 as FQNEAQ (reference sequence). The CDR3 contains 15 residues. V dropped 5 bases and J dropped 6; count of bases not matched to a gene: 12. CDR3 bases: TGTGCCAGCAGCCCAGACTGGACAGGGACCTCCGAGCAGTACTTC. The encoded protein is CASSPDWTGTSEQYF.

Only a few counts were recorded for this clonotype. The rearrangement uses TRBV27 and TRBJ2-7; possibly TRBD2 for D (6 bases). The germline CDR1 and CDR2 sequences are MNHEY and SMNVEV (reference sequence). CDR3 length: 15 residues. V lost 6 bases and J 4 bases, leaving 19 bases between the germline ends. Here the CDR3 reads CASSESGSGRYEQYF. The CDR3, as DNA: TGTGCCAGCAGCGAATCCGGGAGTGGGAGATACGAGCAGTACTTC.

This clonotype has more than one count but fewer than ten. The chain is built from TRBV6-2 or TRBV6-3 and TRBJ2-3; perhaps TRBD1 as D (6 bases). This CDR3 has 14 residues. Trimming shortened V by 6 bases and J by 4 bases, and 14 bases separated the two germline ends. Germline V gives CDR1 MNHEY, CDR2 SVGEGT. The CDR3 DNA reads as TGTGCCAGCAGCCAGGGGAGACTTCCAGATACGCAGTATTTT. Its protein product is CASSQGRLPDTQYF.